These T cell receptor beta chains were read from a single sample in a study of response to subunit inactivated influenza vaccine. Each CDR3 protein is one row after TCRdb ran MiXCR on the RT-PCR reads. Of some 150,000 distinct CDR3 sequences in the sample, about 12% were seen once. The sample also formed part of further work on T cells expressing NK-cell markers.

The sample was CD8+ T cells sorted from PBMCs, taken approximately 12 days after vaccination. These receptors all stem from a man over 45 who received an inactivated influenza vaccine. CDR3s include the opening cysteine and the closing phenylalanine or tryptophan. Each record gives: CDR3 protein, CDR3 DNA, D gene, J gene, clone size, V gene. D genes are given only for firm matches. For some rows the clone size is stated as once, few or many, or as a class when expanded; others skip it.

CDR3aa: CSARSGRRRDWKFGEKLFF
CDR3nt: TGCAGTGCTAGAAGTGGCCGGCGGCGGGACTGGAAATTTGGTGAAAAACTGTTTTTT
d_gene: NA
j_gene: TRBJ1-4
abundance: few
v_gene: TRBV20-1

CDR3aa: CASSQDWLRFGTSGTPGEQFF
CDR3nt: TGCGCCAGCAGCCAAGATTGGCTGCGTTTTGGGACTAGCGGGACGCCGGGTGAGCAGTTCTTC
d_gene: TRBD2
j_gene: TRBJ2-1
abundance: NA
v_gene: TRBV4-1

CDR3aa: CSVGRGLADTQYF
CDR3nt: TGCAGCGTCGGCAGGGGGCTCGCAGATACGCAGTATTTT
d_gene: TRBD1
j_gene: TRBJ2-3
abundance: many
v_gene: TRBV29-1

CDR3aa: CSVNPLGDTQYF
CDR3nt: TGCAGCGTGAATCCCTTGGGTGATACGCAGTATTTT
d_gene: NA
j_gene: TRBJ2-3
abundance: few
v_gene: TRBV29-1

CDR3aa: CASSLGGFGSGYTF
CDR3nt: TGTGCCAGCAGCTTAGGCGGGTTCGGATCCGGCTACACCTTC
d_gene: NA
j_gene: TRBJ1-2
abundance: few
v_gene: TRBV11-2

CDR3aa: CASSSYPYTYEQYF
CDR3nt: TGTGCCAGCAGCTCCTACCCCTACACTTACGAGCAGTACTTC
d_gene: NA
j_gene: TRBJ2-7
abundance: few
v_gene: TRBV11-2

CDR3aa: CASSPTRTADNEKLFF
CDR3nt: TGTGCCAGCAGCCCGACCCGGACAGCCGATAATGAAAAACTGTTTTTT
d_gene: NA
j_gene: TRBJ1-4
abundance: NA
v_gene: TRBV7-9

CDR3aa: CASSQTSGGAKNIQYF
CDR3nt: TGTGCCAGCAGCCAGACTAGCGGGGGAGCCAAAAACATTCAGTACTTC
d_gene: TRBD2
j_gene: TRBJ2-4
abundance: NA
v_gene: TRBV14

CDR3aa: CASSTGTSGTHEQYF
CDR3nt: TGTGCCAGTAGTACCGGGACTAGCGGGACACACGAGCAGTACTTC
d_gene: TRBD2
j_gene: TRBJ2-7
abundance: NA
v_gene: TRBV19

CDR3aa: CSARALAGVYEQYF
CDR3nt: TGCAGTGCTAGGGCTCTAGCGGGAGTCTACGAGCAGTACTTC
d_gene: TRBD2
j_gene: TRBJ2-7
abundance: NA
v_gene: TRBV20-1

CDR3aa: CASSRAGSHEQYF
CDR3nt: TGTGCCAGCAGTAGAGCGGGAAGCCACGAGCAGTACTTC
d_gene: TRBD2
j_gene: TRBJ2-7
abundance: few
v_gene: TRBV28

CDR3aa: CASTGTSGGYEQYF
CDR3nt: TGTGCCAGCACCGGGACTAGCGGAGGCTACGAGCAGTACTTC
d_gene: TRBD2
j_gene: TRBJ2-7
abundance: NA
v_gene: TRBV12-3/TRBV12-4

CDR3aa: CARSRGRTVSQETQYF
CDR3nt: TGTGCCAGGAGCCGGGGGCGGACAGTTTCCCAAGAGACCCAGTACTTC
d_gene: NA
j_gene: TRBJ2-5
abundance: NA
v_gene: TRBV5-6

CDR3aa: CASSPGTGLSSNYGYTF
CDR3nt: TGTGCCAGCAGTCCCGGGACAGGGCTATCGTCTAACTATGGCTACACCTTC
d_gene: TRBD1
j_gene: TRBJ1-2
abundance: many
v_gene: TRBV28

CDR3aa: CASSQVRIGDRGYEQYF
CDR3nt: TGCGCCAGCAGCCAAGTAAGGATCGGGGACAGGGGCTACGAGCAGTACTTC
d_gene: TRBD1
j_gene: TRBJ2-7
abundance: few
v_gene: TRBV4-1

CDR3aa: CASSRIGGEQYF
CDR3nt: TGTGCCAGCAGTCGAATAGGGGGCGAGCAGTACTTC
d_gene: NA
j_gene: TRBJ2-7
abundance: NA
v_gene: TRBV27

CDR3aa: CSASSPSGATDTQYF
CDR3nt: TGCAGTGCTAGCAGCCCTAGCGGGGCCACAGATACGCAGTATTTT
d_gene: TRBD2
j_gene: TRBJ2-3
abundance: many
v_gene: TRBV20-1

CDR3aa: CASSSLTGGANYGYTF
CDR3nt: TGTGCCAGCAGCTCCCTAACAGGGGGAGCTAACTATGGCTACACCTTC
d_gene: TRBD1
j_gene: TRBJ1-2
abundance: NA
v_gene: TRBV7-9

CDR3aa: CASSQVYRQGAYGYTF
CDR3nt: TGCGCCAGCAGCCAAGTTTATAGACAGGGGGCCTATGGCTACACCTTC
d_gene: TRBD1
j_gene: TRBJ1-2
abundance: NA
v_gene: TRBV4-3

CDR3aa: CASSLGRGISYEQYF
CDR3nt: TGTGCCAGCAGCTTAGGCAGGGGGATATCCTACGAGCAGTACTTC
d_gene: TRBD1
j_gene: TRBJ2-7
abundance: once
v_gene: TRBV13

CDR3aa: CASSSGLSSYNEQFF
CDR3nt: TGTGCCAGCAGCTCGGGACTAAGCTCCTACAATGAGCAGTTCTTC
d_gene: TRBD2
j_gene: TRBJ2-1
abundance: NA
v_gene: TRBV7-3

CDR3aa: CASSHDSGQFREAFF
CDR3nt: TGCGCCAGCAGCCACGATTCCGGACAATTTCGTGAAGCTTTCTTT
d_gene: NA
j_gene: TRBJ1-1
abundance: NA
v_gene: TRBV4-3

CDR3aa: CASSQVKGTYPYEQYF
CDR3nt: TGCGCCAGCAGCCAAGTGAAGGGGACTTACCCCTACGAGCAGTACTTC
d_gene: NA
j_gene: TRBJ2-7
abundance: NA
v_gene: TRBV4-3

CDR3aa: CASSSTHRGTQYF
CDR3nt: TGTGCCAGCAGTTCCACCCACAGGGGGACCCAGTACTTC
d_gene: TRBD1
j_gene: TRBJ2-5
abundance: NA
v_gene: TRBV27

CDR3aa: CASSLPPGLAGVGDEQYF
CDR3nt: TGTGCCAGCAGCTTACCACCGGGACTAGCGGGAGTGGGGGACGAGCAGTACTTC
d_gene: TRBD2
j_gene: TRBJ2-7
abundance: many
v_gene: TRBV11-1

CDR3aa: CASSLPGTYSYEQYF
CDR3nt: TGTGCCAGCAGCTTACCCGGGACATATAGCTACGAGCAGTACTTC
d_gene: NA
j_gene: TRBJ2-7
abundance: NA
v_gene: TRBV7-2

CDR3aa: CSGRGGGPPEAFF
CDR3nt: TGCAGCGGACGGGGCGGAGGCCCCCCTGAAGCTTTCTTT
d_gene: NA
j_gene: TRBJ1-1
abundance: NA
v_gene: TRBV29-1

CDR3aa: CATSREIAGGPFEQFF
CDR3nt: TGTGCCACCAGCAGAGAAATAGCGGGGGGGCCATTCGAGCAGTTCTTC
d_gene: TRBD2
j_gene: TRBJ2-1
abundance: many
v_gene: TRBV15

CDR3aa: CASSWIRGNEQFF
CDR3nt: TGCGCCAGCAGCTGGATCAGGGGAAATGAGCAGTTCTTC
d_gene: NA
j_gene: TRBJ2-1
abundance: many
v_gene: TRBV5-1

CDR3aa: CAAKGSYSNQPQHF
CDR3nt: TGTGCCGCAAAGGGGTCTTACAGCAATCAGCCCCAGCATTTT
d_gene: NA
j_gene: TRBJ1-5
abundance: few
v_gene: TRBV24-1

CDR3aa: CSASLGTVAYEQYF
CDR3nt: TGCAGTGCTAGCCTCGGGACGGTGGCCTACGAGCAGTACTTC
d_gene: NA
j_gene: TRBJ2-7
abundance: NA
v_gene: TRBV20-1

CDR3aa: CASSASSYSYNSPLHF
CDR3nt: TGTGCCAGCAGTGCCAGTAGCTACTCCTATAATTCACCCCTCCACTTT
d_gene: NA
j_gene: TRBJ1-6
abundance: NA
v_gene: TRBV28

CDR3aa: CASSIDRVDTGELFF
CDR3nt: TGTGCCAGTAGTATCGATAGGGTAGACACCGGGGAGCTGTTTTTT
d_gene: NA
j_gene: TRBJ2-2
abundance: few
v_gene: TRBV19

CDR3aa: CATSSSGASYNEQFF
CDR3nt: TGTGCCACCAGCAGTTCGGGGGCTTCCTACAATGAGCAGTTCTTC
d_gene: NA
j_gene: TRBJ2-1
abundance: many
v_gene: TRBV15

CDR3aa: CASSQRTGGYGYTF
CDR3nt: TGCGCCAGCAGCCAGAGGACCGGGGGCTATGGCTACACCTTC
d_gene: NA
j_gene: TRBJ1-2
abundance: NA
v_gene: TRBV4-1

CDR3aa: CASSHPSVRGLKWDTEAFF
CDR3nt: TGTGCCAGCAGCCATCCCAGCGTCCGAGGGTTAAAGTGGGACACTGAAGCTTTCTTT
d_gene: NA
j_gene: TRBJ1-1
abundance: few
v_gene: TRBV11-1

CDR3aa: CASSYRTSGGPLPVDTQYF
CDR3nt: TGTGCCAGCAGTTACAGGACTAGCGGGGGTCCCTTGCCCGTAGATACGCAGTATTTT
d_gene: TRBD2
j_gene: TRBJ2-3
abundance: NA
v_gene: TRBV6-2/TRBV6-3

CDR3aa: CASSPPRGSEFRTEAFF
CDR3nt: TGTGCCAGCAGCCCCCCAAGGGGGAGTGAATTTCGGACTGAAGCTTTCTTT
d_gene: NA
j_gene: TRBJ1-1
abundance: few
v_gene: TRBV7-9

CDR3aa: CASSYPSSENEQFF
CDR3nt: TGTGCCAGCAGTTACCCGAGTTCCGAAAATGAGCAGTTCTTC
d_gene: NA
j_gene: TRBJ2-1
abundance: few
v_gene: TRBV6-2/TRBV6-3

CDR3aa: CASSEAPGGHRDRSGNTIYF
CDR3nt: TGTGCCAGCAGTGAAGCCCCCGGCGGCCACAGGGATCGCTCTGGAAACACCATATATTTT
d_gene: NA
j_gene: TRBJ1-3
abundance: many
v_gene: TRBV2

CDR3aa: CASSTTAGGFEQFF
CDR3nt: TGTGCCAGCAGCACCACAGCGGGAGGCTTCGAGCAGTTCTTC
d_gene: TRBD2
j_gene: TRBJ2-1
abundance: few
v_gene: TRBV4-2

CDR3aa: CASSYSAGKGENEQFF
CDR3nt: TGTGCCAGCAGTTATTCAGCGGGGAAAGGTGAAAATGAGCAGTTCTTC
d_gene: TRBD2
j_gene: TRBJ2-1
abundance: NA
v_gene: TRBV6-2/TRBV6-3

CDR3aa: CSVVNGFGTEAFF
CDR3nt: TGCAGCGTTGTGAACGGGTTTGGCACTGAAGCTTTCTTT
d_gene: NA
j_gene: TRBJ1-1
abundance: NA
v_gene: TRBV29-1

CDR3aa: CASSPAGSYEQYF
CDR3nt: TGTGCCAGCAGTCCCGCGGGCTCCTACGAGCAGTACTTC
d_gene: NA
j_gene: TRBJ2-7
abundance: NA
v_gene: TRBV12-3/TRBV12-4